This T cell receptor beta chain is drawn from a study of cytomegalovirus exposure and HLA in healthy donors. Study-level results: Later analysis revealed greater clonal expansion in HLA-associated TCR beta chains than in equally common others.

Use of 60 Vbeta and 13 Jbeta primers characterized the PCR. Assay: immunoSEQ multiplex PCR; the TCRdb copy retains only in-frame clones and omits some. The sample shows about 150,000 clones, around 80% of them seen only once. The length of the CDR3 is 14 residues. Germline CDR1 and CDR2: SEHNR and FQNEAQ (reference sequence). A note on this clone: Its cognate antigen is unknown. One end of the junction fails to match germline, which may point to a read error.

Sequenced: PBMCs. V gene TRBV7-9 combines with J gene TRBJ2-7, with 7 bases aligning to TRBD2. The source is a woman in her 40s in good health and CMV-seropositive. CDR3 DNA: TGTTCCAGCAGCATAAGCGGGACGGCATACGAGCAGTACTTC. Encoded protein: CSSSISGTAYEQYF.